This TCR beta chain was identified during a study of identical twins. Germline V CDR1 and CDR2: SNHLY, FYNNEI. This CDR3 is built from 13 residues. TCRdb re-analysed the 5' RACE reads in MiXCR, keeping a single row per CDR3 protein. The data contain roughly 1.6 million distinct CDR3 sequences, 25% to 35% of them singletons. Sequencing input: cord blood. This TCR was recovered from a newborn girl in good health. The genes are TRBV2 and TRBJ2-4; 9 bases align to TRBD1. The J call may be wrong; the DNA end is better matched by TRBJ2-7. The CDR3 sequence: CASTGQGLNEQYF. The CDR3 coding sequence is TGTGCCAGCACGGGACAGGGATTAAACGAGCAGTACTTC.